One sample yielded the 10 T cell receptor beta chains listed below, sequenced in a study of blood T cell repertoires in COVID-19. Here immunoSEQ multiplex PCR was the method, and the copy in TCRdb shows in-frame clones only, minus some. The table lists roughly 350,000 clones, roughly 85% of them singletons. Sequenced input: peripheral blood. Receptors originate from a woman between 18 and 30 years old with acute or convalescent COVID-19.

CDR3 DNA sequence: TGTGCCAGCAGCATGGGGGGTCCCACCTACGAGCAGTACTTC. Translation: CASSMGGPTYEQYF. This chain connects TRBV9 to TRBJ2-7, with D maybe TRBD2 (6 bases). Per the germline V gene, CDR1 is SGDLS and CDR2 is YYNGEE. This CDR3 has 14 residues. V lost 4 bases and J 2 bases, leaving 13 bases between the germline ends.

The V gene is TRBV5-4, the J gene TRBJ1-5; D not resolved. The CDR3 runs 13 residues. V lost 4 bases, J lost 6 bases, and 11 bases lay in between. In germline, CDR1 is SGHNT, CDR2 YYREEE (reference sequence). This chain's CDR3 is CASSEEGSQPQHF. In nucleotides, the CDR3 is TGTGCCAGCAGCGAGGAAGGAAGTCAGCCCCAGCATTTT.

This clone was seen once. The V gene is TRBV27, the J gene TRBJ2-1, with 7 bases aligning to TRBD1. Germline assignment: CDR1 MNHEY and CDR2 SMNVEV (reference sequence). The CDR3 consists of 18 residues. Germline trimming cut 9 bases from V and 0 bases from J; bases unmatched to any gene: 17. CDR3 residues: CASYGMKNRDSSYNEQFF. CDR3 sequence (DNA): TGTGCCAGTTATGGAATGAAAAACCGGGACAGCTCCTACAATGAGCAGTTCTTC.

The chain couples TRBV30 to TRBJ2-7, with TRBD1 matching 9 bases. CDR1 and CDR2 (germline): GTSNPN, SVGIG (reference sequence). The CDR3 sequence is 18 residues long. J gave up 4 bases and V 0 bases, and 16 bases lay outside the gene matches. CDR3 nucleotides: TGTGCCTGGAGTGTACTAGGGGTCGGGACAGGGCGGCCTTACGAGCAGTACTTC. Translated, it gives CAWSVLGVGTGRPYEQYF.

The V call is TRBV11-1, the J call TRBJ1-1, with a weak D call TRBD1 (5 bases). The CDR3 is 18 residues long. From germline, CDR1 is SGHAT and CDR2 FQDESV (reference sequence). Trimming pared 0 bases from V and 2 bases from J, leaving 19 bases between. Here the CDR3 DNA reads TGTGCCAGCAGCTTAGCGACAGCCTCTTATTCTACAAACACTGAAGCTTTCTTT. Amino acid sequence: CASSLATASYSTNTEAFF.

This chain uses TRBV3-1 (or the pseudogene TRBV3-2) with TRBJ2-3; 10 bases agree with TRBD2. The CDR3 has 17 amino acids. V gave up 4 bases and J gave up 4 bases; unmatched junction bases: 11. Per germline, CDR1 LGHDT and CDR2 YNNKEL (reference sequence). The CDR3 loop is CASSRNQRGGLPDTQYF. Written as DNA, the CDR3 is TGTGCCAGCAGCCGAAATCAGCGGGGGGGCCTGCCAGATACGCAGTATTTT.

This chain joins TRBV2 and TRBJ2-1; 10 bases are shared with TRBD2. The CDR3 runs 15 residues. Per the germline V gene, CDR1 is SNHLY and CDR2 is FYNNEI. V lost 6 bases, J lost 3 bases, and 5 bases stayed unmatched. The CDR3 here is CASRTTSGVYNEQFF. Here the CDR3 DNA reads TGTGCCAGCAGAACTACTAGCGGGGTCTACAATGAGCAGTTCTTC.

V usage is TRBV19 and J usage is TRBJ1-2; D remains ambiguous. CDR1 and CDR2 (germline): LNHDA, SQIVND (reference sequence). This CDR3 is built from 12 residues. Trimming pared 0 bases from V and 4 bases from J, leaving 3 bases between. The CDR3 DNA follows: TGTGCCAGTAGTATAGACAGCTATGGCTACACCTTC. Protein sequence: CASSIDSYGYTF. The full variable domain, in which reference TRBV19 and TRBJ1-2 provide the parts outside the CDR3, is DGGITQSPKYLFRKEGQNVTLSCEQNLNHDAMYWYRQDPGQGLRLIYYSQIVNDFQKGDIAEGYSVSREKKESFPLTVTSAQKNPTAFYLCASSIDSYGYTFGSGTRLTVV.

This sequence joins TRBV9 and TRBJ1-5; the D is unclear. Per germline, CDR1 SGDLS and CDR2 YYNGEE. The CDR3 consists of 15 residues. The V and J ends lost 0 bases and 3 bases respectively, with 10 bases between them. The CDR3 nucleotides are TGTGCCAGCAGCGTAGGGGCAGCCAACAATCAGCCCCAGCATTTT. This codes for CASSVGAANNQPQHF.

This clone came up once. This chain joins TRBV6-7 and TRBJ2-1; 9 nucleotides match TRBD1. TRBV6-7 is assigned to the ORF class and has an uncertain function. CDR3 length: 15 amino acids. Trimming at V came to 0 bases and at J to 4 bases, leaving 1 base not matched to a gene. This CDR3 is CASSYSGQGYNEQFF. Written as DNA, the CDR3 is TGTGCCAGCAGTTACTCGGGACAGGGATACAATGAGCAGTTCTTC.